The sequence of this TCR beta chain was determined in a study of blood T cell repertoires in COVID-19. As for the study in general: Samples came from the United States, Italy and Spain, spanning acute and convalescent COVID-19. Sources were T cells, B-cell-depleted T cells, or PBMCs; the material itself was cDNA or gDNA.

This clone has ten or more counts. A read error may produce the germline difference seen at one junction end. As originally analysed: Counts of nucleated cells, estimated from reference gene primer amplification, were obtained. Measured with immunoSEQ multiplex PCR; TCRdb has only the in-frame clones, and not every one. The V and J calls and clone size are taken from that table; D and trimming were inferred from the DNA. The sample holds a few hundred thousand clones, roughly four fifths seen once. This TCR was sampled from a woman in her thirties or forties with acute COVID-19. The sample was PBMCs or T cells enriched from blood (not recorded which).

CDR3 residues: CASSLVAGGGSLPF. The CDR3 nucleotides are TGTGCCAGCAGCTTAGTCGCGGGGGGAGGATCCCTGCCCTTC. This rearrangement joins TRBV11-2 to TRBJ1-2, with D possibly TRBD1 on 5 matching bases. The CDR3 runs 14 residues. The germline V gene has CDR1 SGHAT and CDR2 FQNNGV.